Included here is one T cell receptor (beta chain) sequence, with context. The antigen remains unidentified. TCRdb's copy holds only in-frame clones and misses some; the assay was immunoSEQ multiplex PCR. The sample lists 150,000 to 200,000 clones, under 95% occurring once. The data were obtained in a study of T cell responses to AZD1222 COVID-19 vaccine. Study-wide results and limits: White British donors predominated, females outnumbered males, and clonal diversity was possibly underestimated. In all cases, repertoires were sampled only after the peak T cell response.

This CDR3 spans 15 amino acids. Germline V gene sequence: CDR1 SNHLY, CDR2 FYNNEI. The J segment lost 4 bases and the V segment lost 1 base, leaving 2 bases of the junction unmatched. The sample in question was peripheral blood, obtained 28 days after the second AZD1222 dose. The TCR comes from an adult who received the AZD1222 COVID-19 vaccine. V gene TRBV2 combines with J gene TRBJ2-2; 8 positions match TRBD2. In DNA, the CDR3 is TGTGCCAGCAGTGAAGGGAGCGGGGGCACCGGGGAGCTGTTTTTT. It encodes CASSEGSGGTGELFF.